These 32 T cell receptor beta chains share one sample of origin, sequenced in a study of blood T cells in healthy people across ages. Then a second PCR, running roughly 7 to 11 cycles, was carried out with a sample-barcoded 5' primer and a J-beta primer mix. Each CDR3 protein gets one entry after TCRdb re-called the 5' RACE reads with MiXCR. The table lists roughly 1.9 million distinct CDR3 sequences, more than 35% of them singletons, with 23% in the top ten. Sequencing was performed on blood. These TCRs come from a human donor in good health.

The chain employs TRBV20-1 and TRBJ1-1; 9 bases agree with TRBD1. CDR1 is DFQATT, CDR2 SNEGSKA, per germline (reference sequence). The CDR3 contains 16 residues. J gave up 0 bases and V 3 bases, and 8 bases lay outside the gene matches. Here the CDR3 reads CSARGQGHPLNTEAFF. The CDR3 coding sequence is TGCAGTGCTAGGGGACAGGGCCACCCTTTGAACACTGAAGCTTTCTTT.

The chain has TRBV7-9 and TRBJ2-1, with 9 bases aligning to TRBD2. The length of the CDR3 is 16 residues. V trimming: 1 base; J trimming: 9 bases; junction bases outside the gene matches: 10. Germline V gives CDR1 SEHNR, CDR2 FQNEAQ (reference sequence). The CDR3 bases are TGTGCCAGCAGCTTAGGGGCGGGGGGGCCATCGGCTGAGCAGTTCTTC. Translating gives CASSLGAGGPSAEQFF.

This clonotype has only one observation. The rearrangement joins TRBV7-6 to TRBJ1-2, with D hard to call. Germline lookup yields CDR1 SGHVS and CDR2 FNYEAQ. V dropped 5 bases and J dropped 3 bases, with 13 bases sitting between them. This CDR3 comprises 14 residues. The CDR3 region has the DNA TGTGCCAGCAGCCCACAAGACACAGACTATGGCTACACCTTC. Residues: CASSPQDTDYGYTF.

This chain joins TRBV6-8 and TRBJ2-5, with a tentative D call TRBD1 (6 bases). The V and J ends lost 6 bases and 5 bases respectively, with 28 bases between them. The CDR3 runs to 18 residues. Germline CDR1 and CDR2: MNHGY and SAAAGT. The CDR3 loop is CASSPSWGTQGWSETQYF. The CDR3 nucleotides are TGTGCCAGCAGCCCCTCGTGGGGAACACAGGGATGGAGCGAGACCCAGTACTTC.

A word on this clonotype: One end of the junction fails to match germline, which may point to a read error. The V call is TRBV20-1, the J call TRBJ2-3; weak D call: TRBD2 (6 bases). Germline V gene sequence: CDR1 DFQATT, CDR2 SNEGSKA (reference sequence). This CDR3 region has 14 residues. CDR3: CSAILAKHTDAQYF. DNA for the CDR3: TGCAGTGCTATTCTAGCGAAACACACAGATGCGCAGTATTTT.

This clonotype was seen many times. The rearrangement links TRBV4-1 to TRBJ1-2; tentatively, D is TRBD1 (5 bases). Trimming pared 2 bases from V and 6 bases from J, leaving 19 bases between. Germline V gene data show CDR1 as MGHRA and CDR2 as YSYEKL. The CDR3 spans 16 residues. CDR3: CASSQSGTQGRNGYTF. For the CDR3, the DNA is TGCGCCAGCAGCCAATCGGGAACCCAGGGTAGGAATGGCTACACCTTC.

The chain has TRBV5-1 and TRBJ2-1; 9 bases are shared with TRBD1. The trim removed 6 bases at V and 8 bases at J, leaving 12 bases unmatched. Germline values: CDR1 SGHRS, CDR2 YFSETQ. The CDR3 is 15 residues long. CDR3 sequence (DNA): TGCGCCAGCAACCCACGACAGGGGGTTTACGATGAGCAGTTCTTC. It yields the protein CASNPRQGVYDEQFF.

V and J are TRBV7-2 and TRBJ2-1; 11 bases are shared with TRBD2. Unmatched junction bases numbered 15, after V lost 4 bases and J lost 1 base. The CDR3 totals 20 residues. Germline V gene lookup returns CDR1 SGHTA and CDR2 FQGNSA. DNA for the CDR3: TGTGCCAGCAGCTCTCCCGATGGGGCTAGCGGGGGGAGATCCTACAATGAGCAGTTCTTC. Translated, it gives CASSSPDGASGGRSYNEQFF.

As to this clonotype: One junction end disagrees with the germline gene, perhaps due to a read error. V usage is TRBV15 and J usage is TRBJ2-3; 7 bases align to TRBD1. The CDR3 is 15 amino acids. Germline V lookup: CDR1 LNHNV, CDR2 YYDKDF (reference sequence). The CDR3 is CATSPQGQSTDAQYF. The CDR3 DNA reads TGTGCCACCAGCCCACAGGGGCAAAGCACAGATGCGCAGTATTTT.

The rearrangement joins TRBV7-9 to TRBJ1-2; a weak D match, TRBD1 (5 bases). CDR3 size: 14 residues. From germline, CDR1 is SEHNR and CDR2 FQNEAQ (reference sequence). Trimming cost V 4 bases and J 3 bases, with 12 bases left between them. DNA of the CDR3: TGTGCCAGCAGCTCTTTGGGGGATTACTATGGCTACACCTTC. Translated: CASSSLGDYYGYTF.

The gene calls are TRBV5-1 and TRBJ2-5, with D maybe TRBD2 (5 bases). This CDR3 is built from 15 residues. The V and J ends lost 3 bases and 5 bases respectively, with 17 bases between them. Germline V gene data show CDR1 as SGHRS and CDR2 as YFSETQ. The CDR3 region has the DNA TGCGCCAGCAGCTCAAGCCCCGGGAATGGGGAGACCCAGTACTTC. This translates into CASSSSPGNGETQYF.

The table lists this clonotype with many counts. The rearrangement joins TRBV25-1 to TRBJ2-7; tentative D call: TRBD1 (6 bases). V lost 8 bases and J 5 bases, leaving 22 bases between the germline ends. Germline V CDR1 and CDR2: MGHDK, SYGVNS. The CDR3 length is 15 residues. CDR3 protein: CASHKAVPKGDEQYF. CDR3 in DNA: TGTGCCAGCCATAAGGCAGTCCCCAAGGGGGACGAGCAGTACTTC.

This clonotype was recorded a few times. The genes are TRBV12-3 or TRBV12-4 and TRBJ2-3; D gene unclear. This CDR3 comprises 12 residues. Trimming took 3 bases from V and 8 from J, leaving 9 bases between them. CDR3 DNA sequence: TGTGCCAGCAGTTTGGTACTCGGTACGCAGTATTTT. Amino acid sequence: CASSLVLGTQYF.

This clonotype appeared a few times. The chain recombines TRBV12-3 or TRBV12-4 with TRBJ2-3, with 9 bases fitting TRBD1. V lost 6 bases, J lost 3 bases, and 10 bases stayed unmatched. The CDR3 has 16 residues. The CDR3, as DNA: TGTGCCAGCAGCATAGGGGACAGGGTTTTAACAGATACGCAGTATTTT. Translating it yields CASSIGDRVLTDTQYF.

The sample holds a few counts of this clonotype. This chain uses TRBV7-9 with TRBJ2-5; 10 bases match TRBD2. J gave up 4 bases and V 4 bases, and 3 bases lay outside the gene matches. CDR1 SEHNR and CDR2 FQNEAQ come from the germline V gene (reference sequence). The CDR3 has 14 amino acids. Here the CDR3 reads CASSSSGGLETQYF. In DNA, the CDR3 is TGTGCCAGCAGCTCTAGCGGGGGATTAGAGACCCAGTACTTC.

V usage is TRBV20-1 and J usage is TRBJ2-5; no definite D call. Germline CDR1 DFQATT, CDR2 SNEGSKA (reference sequence). This CDR3 is 15 amino acids long. V lost 5 bases and J lost 11, with 27 bases in between. The CDR3 DNA follows: TGCAGTGCTGTTCAAAAAGCGAACCCTAAATTCAAGCAGTACTTC. The encoded protein is CSAVQKANPKFKQYF.

V is TRBV2 and J is TRBJ2-5; maybe TRBD1 (5 bases). This CDR3 is built from 16 residues. Germline assignment: CDR1 SNHLY and CDR2 FYNNEI. Trimming took off 3 bases at V and 11 bases at J, with 25 bases between the two ends. DNA of the CDR3: TGTGCCAGCAGTGAGCCCCTAGAGACAGCCCAAGTTGAGCAGTACTTC. Protein sequence: CASSEPLETAQVEQYF.

Remarks on this clonotype: A much larger clone differs by one base, so this may be a read error. This CDR3 fails to terminate in the conserved phenylalanine or tryptophan, so it likely reflects a read error. The V gene is TRBV11-1, the J gene TRBJ2-1, with 11 bases fitting TRBD2. Germline V gives CDR1 SGHAT, CDR2 FQDESV (reference sequence). There are 15 residues in the CDR3. V lost 5 bases and J lost 7; bases outside the gene matches: 7. The DNA for the CDR3 is TGTGCCAGCAGCGATAGCGGGGGGGCCGAAAATGAGCAGTTCTGC. It is translated as CASSDSGGAENEQFC.

This chain connects TRBV29-1 to TRBJ2-1, with D possibly TRBD2 on 5 matching bases. V was clipped by 3 bases and J by 2 bases, with 11 bases between them. CDR1 SQVTM and CDR2 ANQGSEA come from the germline V gene. The CDR3 covers 14 residues. The CDR3 loop reads CSVERPGTYNEQFF. The CDR3, as DNA: TGCAGCGTTGAGCGACCGGGGACCTACAATGAGCAGTTCTTC.

The rearrangement joins TRBV28 to TRBJ2-7; D tentatively reads TRBD1 or TRBD2 (5 bases each). V lost 1 base and J lost 0, with 13 bases in between. This CDR3 spans 16 amino acids. Looked up from germline, CDR1 is MDHEN and CDR2 is SYDVKM. The CDR3 region is CASSLLIEGPSYEQYF. As DNA, the CDR3 is TGTGCCAGCAGTTTATTGATTGAGGGGCCCTCCTACGAGCAGTACTTC.

The chain has TRBV15 and TRBJ2-3; either TRBD1 or TRBD2 may supply D (6 bases each). CDR1 and CDR2 (germline): LNHNV, YYDKDF (reference sequence). This CDR3 contains 14 residues. Trimming removed 5 bases at V and 6 bases at J, with 15 bases between. CDR3 protein: CATSRDGGGDTQYF. As DNA, the CDR3 is TGTGCCACCAGCCGCGACGGGGGCGGGGATACGCAGTATTTT.

This rearrangement joins TRBV28 to TRBJ1-4, with 7 positions matching TRBD1. Germline trimming cut 6 bases from V and 6 bases from J; bases unmatched to any gene: 25. Germline V gene lookup returns CDR1 MDHEN and CDR2 SYDVKM. This CDR3 spans 20 amino acids. CDR3 region: CASSAIIPGGQDWMDEKLFF. The CDR3, as DNA: TGTGCCAGCAGCGCAATCATCCCAGGGGGGCAAGATTGGATGGATGAAAAACTGTTTTTT. The complete variable domain, with remaining parts taken from reference TRBV28 and TRBJ1-4, reads DVKVTQSSRYLVKRTGEKVFLECVQDMDHENMFWYRQDPGLGLRLIYFSYDVKMKEKGDIPEGYSVSREKKERFSLILESASTNQTSMYLCASSAIIPGGQDWMDEKLFFGSGTQLSVL.

This chain uses TRBV12-3 or TRBV12-4 with TRBJ2-5, with 7 bases lining up with TRBD1. This CDR3 is 16 amino acids long. Unmatched junction bases numbered 7, after V lost 0 bases and J lost 3 bases. CDR3 nucleotide sequence: TGTGCCAGCAGTTTAGCACTGGGACAGCCGAAAGAGACCCAGTACTTC. This encodes CASSLALGQPKETQYF.

V is TRBV7-2 and J is TRBJ1-4; the D is unclear. V gave up 5 bases and J gave up 4 bases, with 8 bases separating them. The CDR3 extends over 13 amino acids. The V gene's germline CDR1 is SGHTA and CDR2 FQGNSA. The CDR3 region is CASSPALNEKLFF. CDR3 in DNA: TGTGCCAGCAGCCCCGCCCTTAATGAAAAACTGTTTTTT.

CDR3 sequence: CASSLIAGGCETQYF. The CDR3 region has the DNA TGTGCCAGCAGCTTAATAGCGGGGGGGTGTGAGACCCAGTACTTC. The V and J genes are TRBV7-3 and TRBJ2-7, with 11 nucleotides matching TRBD2. The J call could be wrong; TRBJ2-5 is a better fit for the DNA end. The CDR3 consists of 15 residues. Germline-derived CDR1 and CDR2 are SGHTA and FQGTGA.

V is TRBV4-2 and J is TRBJ2-1; no clear D gene. The germline V gene encodes CDR1 LGHNA and CDR2 YNFKEQ. V lost 2 bases and J lost 7, with 12 bases in between. The CDR3 totals 14 residues. The CDR3 nucleotides read TGTGCCAGCAGCCAACAGACCGGACCTAATGAGCAGTTCTTC. Residues: CASSQQTGPNEQFF.

The V gene is TRBV4-3, the J gene TRBJ2-1; D is uncertain. There are 14 residues in the CDR3. Between the trimmed V and J ends, which lost 1 base and 7 bases, there was a span of 11 bases. CDR1 LGHNA and CDR2 YSLEER come from the germline V gene. The chain's CDR3 is CASSQGWSRNEQFF. The CDR3, as DNA: TGCGCCAGCAGCCAAGGTTGGTCAAGGAATGAGCAGTTCTTC.

This clonotype was observed a handful of times. This chain joins TRBV20-1 and TRBJ2-5, with D perhaps TRBD1 (6 bases). Trimming took 6 bases from V and 3 from J, leaving 14 bases between them. The germline gives CDR1 DFQATT, CDR2 SNEGSKA (reference sequence). This CDR3 has 13 amino acids. Here the CDR3 reads CSAGGQKEETQYF. DNA of the CDR3: TGCAGTGCAGGTGGACAGAAAGAAGAGACCCAGTACTTC.

The sample holds one count of this clonotype. The CDR3 DNA follows: TGTGCCAGCAGCACCCGATCCGGGACAGGGGTGGGCGAAGCTTTCTTT. Translating gives CASSTRSGTGVGEAFF. The rearrangement joins TRBV14 to TRBJ1-1; 10 bases map to TRBD1. Germline-derived CDR1 and CDR2 are SGHDN and FVKESK. This CDR3 is built from 16 residues. The V and J ends lost 5 bases and 8 bases, in that order; junction bases with no gene match: 14. The full variable domain, its missing parts supplied by reference TRBV14 and TRBJ1-1, is EAGVTQFPSHSVIEKGQTVTLRCDPISGHDNLYWYRRVMGKEIKFLLHFVKESKQDESGMPNNRFLAERTGGTYSTLKVQPAELEDSGVYFCASSTRSGTGVGEAFFGQGTRLTVV.

This clonotype was detected only a few times. The chain combines TRBV7-9 with TRBJ2-1; D ambiguous. CDR1 SEHNR and CDR2 FQNEAQ come from the germline V gene (reference sequence). The CDR3 has 15 amino acids. Trimming pared 0 bases from V and 7 bases from J, leaving 13 bases between. CDR3 protein: CASSLALTSLNEQFF. The DNA for the CDR3 is TGTGCCAGCAGCTTAGCGCTAACCTCCCTGAATGAGCAGTTCTTC.

Details on this clonotype: A clone one base away is much larger, so this may be a read error. V and J are TRBV4-3 and TRBJ1-2, with D possibly TRBD1 on 6 matching bases. CDR3 length: 14 residues. Germline V gene sequence: CDR1 LGHNA, CDR2 YSLEER. CDR3 amino acids: CDSSQVSTGYGYTF. The CDR3 region has the DNA TGCGACAGCAGCCAAGTCTCGACAGGCTATGGCTACACCTTC.

This rearrangement joins TRBV20-1 to TRBJ1-1; TRBD1 agrees at 7 bases. CDR1 DFQATT and CDR2 SNEGSKA come from the germline V gene (reference sequence). This CDR3 contains 14 residues. The V and J ends lost 5 bases and 5 bases, in that order; junction bases with no gene match: 11. CDR3 region: CSAPEKTGNTEAFF. As DNA, the CDR3 is TGCAGTGCTCCCGAAAAGACAGGGAATACTGAAGCTTTCTTT.